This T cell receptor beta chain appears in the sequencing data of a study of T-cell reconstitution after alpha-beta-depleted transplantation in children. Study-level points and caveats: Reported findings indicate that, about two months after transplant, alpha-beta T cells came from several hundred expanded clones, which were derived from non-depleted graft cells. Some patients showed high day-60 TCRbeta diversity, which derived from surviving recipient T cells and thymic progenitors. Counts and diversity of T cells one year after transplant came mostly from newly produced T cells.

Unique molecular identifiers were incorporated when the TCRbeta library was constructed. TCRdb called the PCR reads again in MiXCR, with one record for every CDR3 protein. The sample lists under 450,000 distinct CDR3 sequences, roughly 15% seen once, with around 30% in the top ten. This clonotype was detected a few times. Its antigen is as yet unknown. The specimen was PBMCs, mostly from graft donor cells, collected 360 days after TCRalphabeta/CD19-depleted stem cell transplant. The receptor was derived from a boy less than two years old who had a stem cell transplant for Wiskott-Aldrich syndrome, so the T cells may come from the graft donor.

CDR3 nucleotide sequence: TGTGCCACCAGCAGAGATTACTTAAGCTCCTACAATGAGCAGTTCTTC. Translating it yields CATSRDYLSSYNEQFF. The rearrangement links TRBV15 to TRBJ2-1; D unresolved. V dropped 0 bases and J dropped 0 bases, with 9 bases sitting between them. Germline V gene sequence: CDR1 LNHNV, CDR2 YYDKDF (reference sequence). This CDR3 has 16 amino acids. The complete variable domain, with remaining parts taken from reference TRBV15 and TRBJ2-1, reads DAMVIQNPRYQVTQFGKPVTLSCSQTLNHNVMYWYQQKSSQAPKLLFHYYDKDFNNEADTPDNFQSRRPNTSFCFLDIRSPGLGDTAMYLCATSRDYLSSYNEQFFGPGTRLTVL.